A selection of T cell receptor beta chains follows, all from one sample in a study of technical replicates of blood from a handful of donors. TCRdb keeps only in-frame clones here, not all; method: immunoSEQ multiplex PCR. This table has about 63,000 clones, around 87% appearing once. The material sequenced was PBMCs. Source of these receptors: a human donor in good health. Some clones in this sample may be carry-over from other donors' samples. The CDR3 runs from the conserved cysteine through the conserved F or W. Fields, in order: V gene, J gene, D gene, clone size, CDR3 protein, CDR3 DNA. The D gene is left open where the match is weak. For some rows the clone size is stated as once, few or many, or as a class when expanded; others skip it.

>TRBV19|TRBJ1-5|NA|NA
CASSRLGGGRQPQHF
TGTGCCAGTAGTAGACTAGGGGGGGGCCGACAGCCCCAGCATTTT
>TRBV5-4|TRBJ2-1|NA|NA
CASSLAGGNEQFF
TGTGCCAGCAGCTTGGCAGGGGGGAATGAGCAGTTCTTC
>TRBV2|TRBJ2-7|TRBD1|NA
CAIHGTGWSYEQYF
TGTGCCATACACGGGACAGGGTGGTCCTACGAGCAGTACTTC
>TRBV6-1|TRBJ1-1|NA|NA
CASSEGTRNTEAFF
TGTGCCAGCAGCGAGGGAACACGAAACACTGAAGCTTTCTTT
>TRBV19|TRBJ2-7|TRBD1|NA
CASATGTAYEQYF
TGTGCCAGCGCAACCGGGACAGCCTACGAGCAGTACTTC
>TRBV5-4|TRBJ1-2|TRBD1|few
CASTVGGTGSYGYTF
TGTGCCAGCACCGTCGGGGGGACAGGGTCCTATGGCTACACCTTC
>TRBV11-2|TRBJ2-1|NA|NA
CASSGLGPNEQFF
TGTGCCAGCAGTGGACTGGGTCCCAATGAGCAGTTCTTC
>TRBV27|TRBJ1-2|NA|NA
CASSTVGEGGYTF
TGTGCCAGCTCCACCGTTGGAGAAGGTGGCTACACCTTC
>TRBV29-1|TRBJ2-7|TRBD2|NA
CSEIRGGYYEQYF
TGCAGCGAGATTCGCGGGGGGTACTACGAGCAGTACTTC
>TRBV5-1|TRBJ1-3|NA|once
CASSLGGPGNTIYF
TGCGCCAGCAGCTTGGGGGGGCCAGGAAACACCATATATTTT
>TRBV6-1|TRBJ1-2|TRBD1|NA
CASSEAVTGYYGYTF
TGTGCCAGCAGTGAAGCGGTGACAGGGTACTATGGCTACACCTTC
>TRBV2|TRBJ1-1|TRBD1|NA
CASPRGGQGINTEAFF
TGTGCCAGCCCCCGGGGAGGACAGGGAATCAACACTGAAGCTTTCTTT
>TRBV27|TRBJ1-1|NA|NA
CASGGTVVTEAFF
TGTGCCAGCGGGGGGACCGTTGTTACTGAAGCTTTCTTT
>TRBV11-2|TRBJ2-1|NA|NA
CASSFRGPPYNEQFF
TGTGCCAGCAGCTTTAGAGGTCCGCCCTACAATGAGCAGTTCTTC
>TRBV28|TRBJ1-5|NA|NA
CASSPDSRLVSQHF
TGTGCCAGCAGCCCTGACAGCCGCCTTGTGTCCCAGCATTTT
>TRBV2|TRBJ1-5|TRBD1|NA
CASSEDRKGPQHF
TGTGCCAGCAGTGAGGACAGGAAAGGGCCCCAGCATTTT
>TRBV7-9|TRBJ1-2|TRBD1|NA
CASSPIGLGQGVPGYTF
TGTGCCAGCAGCCCGATTGGGCTGGGACAGGGTGTCCCTGGCTACACCTTC
>TRBV12-5|TRBJ2-2|NA|NA
CASGLRGGHTGELFF
TGTGCTAGTGGTTTAAGGGGGGGCCATACCGGGGAGCTGTTTTTT
>TRBV7-3|TRBJ2-1|NA|NA
CASSLIPSSYNEQFF
TGTGCCAGCAGCTTAATCCCTAGCTCCTACAATGAGCAGTTCTTC
>TRBV7-2|TRBJ2-1|NA|NA
CASSPVSGDNEQFF
TGTGCCAGCAGCCCGGTTTCGGGGGACAATGAGCAGTTCTTC
>TRBV4-3|TRBJ2-2|TRBD2|NA
CASSLSGGNTGELFF
TGCGCCAGCAGCCTGAGCGGGGGGAACACCGGGGAGCTGTTTTTT
>TRBV7-9|TRBJ1-1|TRBD1|NA
CASSTIDRGTTEAFF
TGTGCCAGCAGCACGATTGACAGGGGGACCACTGAAGCTTTCTTT
>TRBV19|TRBJ1-1|NA|NA
CASEGRGDTEAFF
TGTGCCAGCGAGGGGAGGGGGGACACTGAAGCTTTCTTT
>TRBV15|TRBJ2-6|TRBD1|NA
CATSRDVGQALPGANVLTF
TGTGCCACCAGCAGAGATGTGGGACAGGCCCTCCCTGGGGCCAACGTCCTGACTTTC
>TRBV27|TRBJ2-1|TRBD2|NA
CASSNSATSGRASYNEQFF
TGTGCCAGCAGCAACTCCGCGACTAGCGGGAGGGCCTCCTACAATGAGCAGTTCTTC
>TRBV4-2|TRBJ2-3|TRBD2|NA
CASSQGLAGGTDTQYF
TGTGCCAGCAGCCAGGGACTAGCGGGGGGGACAGATACGCAGTATTTT
>TRBV6-6|TRBJ1-5|NA|NA
CASHSGGSNQPQHF
TGTGCCAGCCACTCCGGGGGTAGCAATCAGCCCCAGCATTTT
>TRBV7-9|TRBJ1-2|TRBD1|NA
CASSLALTGEGYTF
TGTGCCAGCAGCTTAGCGTTGACAGGGGAAGGCTACACCTTC
>TRBV7-2|TRBJ2-1|NA|NA
CASSLGGASYNEQFF
TGTGCCAGCAGCTTAGGCGGGGCCTCCTACAATGAGCAGTTCTTC
>TRBV6-1|TRBJ1-5|NA|once
CASSEAGGGQPQHF
TGTGCCAGCAGTGAAGCAGGGGGAGGGCAGCCCCAGCATTTT
>TRBV15|TRBJ2-7|NA|NA
CATSRDRGSYEQYF
TGTGCCACCAGCAGAGATCGGGGCTCCTACGAGCAGTACTTC
>TRBV19|TRBJ2-7|NA|NA
CASSSGSYEQYF
TGTGCCAGTAGTTCCGGTTCCTACGAGCAGTACTTC
>TRBV10-3|TRBJ2-1|TRBD2|few
CAISESRGGGEQFF
TGTGCCATCAGTGAGTCGCGGGGGGGAGGTGAGCAGTTCTTC
>TRBV5-1|TRBJ1-6|NA|NA
CASSRDSYNSPLHF
TGCGCCAGCAGCAGAGACTCCTATAATTCACCCCTCCACTTT
>TRBV14|TRBJ2-1|NA|NA
CASSVTVEQFF
TGTGCCAGCAGCGTAACTGTTGAGCAGTTCTTC
>TRBV7-6|TRBJ2-5|TRBD2|NA
CASSYSGGGKTQYF
TGTGCCAGCAGCTATAGCGGGGGCGGGAAGACCCAGTACTTC
>TRBV9|TRBJ2-7|TRBD2|NA
CASSVRLAGVGEQYF
TGTGCCAGCAGCGTTAGACTAGCGGGGGTTGGGGAGCAGTACTTC
>TRBV6-6|TRBJ2-2|NA|NA
CASSYERSGRSRELFF
TGTGCCAGCAGTTACGAGAGAAGCGGAAGATCTCGGGAGCTGTTTTTT
>TRBV5-4|TRBJ1-1|TRBD1|NA
CASSFTGAVTEAFF
TGTGCCAGCAGCTTTACAGGGGCGGTTACTGAAGCTTTCTTT
>TRBV2|TRBJ2-2|TRBD1|NA
CASSGGTATGELFF
TGTGCCAGCAGTGGAGGGACAGCCACCGGGGAGCTGTTTTTT
>TRBV19|TRBJ1-1|TRBD1|NA
CASSFSGTGGPEAFF
TGTGCCAGTAGTTTTTCCGGGACAGGGGGCCCTGAAGCTTTCTTT
>TRBV4-3|TRBJ2-4|TRBD1|NA
CASSQDGDSQNLILAKNIQYF
TGCGCCAGCAGCCAAGATGGGGACAGCCAAAATCTAATACTAGCCAAAAACATTCAGTACTTC
>TRBV7-6|TRBJ2-3|NA|NA
CASSRFGALDTQYF
TGTGCCAGCAGCCGGTTTGGGGCACTGGATACGCAGTATTTT
>TRBV7-9|TRBJ2-2|NA|NA
CASSPLPRANTGELFF
TGTGCCAGCAGCCCACTGCCCAGGGCGAACACCGGGGAGCTGTTTTTT
>TRBV6-1|TRBJ1-4|NA|NA
CASSEMQAVNEKLFF
TGTGCCAGCAGTGAAATGCAAGCCGTTAATGAAAAACTGTTTTTT
>TRBV27|TRBJ2-4|TRBD1|NA
CASSQQGATAKNIQYF
TGTGCCAGCAGCCAACAGGGGGCGACGGCCAAAAACATTCAGTACTTC
>TRBV5-5|TRBJ1-2|TRBD1|NA
CASSWTGEFSGYTF
TGTGCCAGCAGCTGGACAGGGGAGTTCTCTGGCTACACCTTC
>TRBV7-8|TRBJ2-1|NA|NA
CASSRPWTAPENEQFF
TGTGCCAGCAGCCGACCGTGGACAGCCCCCGAGAATGAGCAGTTCTTC
>TRBV4-3|TRBJ2-7|TRBD2|NA
CASSQDQRGSYEQYF
TGCGCCAGCAGCCAAGATCAGCGGGGCAGCTACGAGCAGTACTTC
>TRBV7-6|TRBJ2-2|NA|NA
CASSSTTNTGELFF
TGTGCCAGCAGCTCGACTACGAACACCGGGGAGCTGTTTTTT
>TRBV21-1|TRBJ2-3|NA|NA
CASSNRTSGGAIDTQYF
TGTGCCAGCAGTAATAGGACTAGCGGGGGGGCGATAGATACGCAGTATTTT
>TRBV11-1|TRBJ2-1|NA|once
CASSQRGGRGEQFF
TGTGCCAGCAGCCAAAGGGGGGGGCGCGGTGAGCAGTTCTTC
>TRBV14|TRBJ1-4|TRBD1|NA
CASSQGLGQGEKLFF
TGTGCCAGCAGCCAAGGATTGGGACAGGGAGAAAAACTGTTTTTT